The source of this T cell receptor beta chain is a study of T-cell reconstitution after alpha-beta-depleted transplantation in children. Preparing the TCRbeta library involved the use of unique molecular identifiers. TCRdb reprocessed the PCR reads with MiXCR, giving one entry per CDR3 protein. The sample has around 240,000 distinct CDR3 sequences, less than 9% seen once; the top ten hold 5% to 7%. Germline values: CDR1 ENHRY, CDR2 SYGVKD. The ends were cut back, 10 bases at V and 0 bases at J, with 12 bases in the middle. The CDR3 runs to 13 residues. This clonotype has more than one count but fewer than ten.

Material: PBMCs, mostly from graft donor cells, obtained 180 days after TCRalphabeta/CD19-depleted stem cell transplant. The V gene is TRBV10-3, the J gene TRBJ1-1; the D gene is possibly TRBD1 (5 bases). This sequence was found in a male patient between 5 and 17 years old who had a stem cell transplant for acute lymphoblastic leukemia, so the T cells may come from the graft donor. The CDR3 protein is CATLGALNTEAFF. CDR3 bases: TGTGCCACCCTTGGGGCCCTGAACACTGAAGCTTTCTTT.